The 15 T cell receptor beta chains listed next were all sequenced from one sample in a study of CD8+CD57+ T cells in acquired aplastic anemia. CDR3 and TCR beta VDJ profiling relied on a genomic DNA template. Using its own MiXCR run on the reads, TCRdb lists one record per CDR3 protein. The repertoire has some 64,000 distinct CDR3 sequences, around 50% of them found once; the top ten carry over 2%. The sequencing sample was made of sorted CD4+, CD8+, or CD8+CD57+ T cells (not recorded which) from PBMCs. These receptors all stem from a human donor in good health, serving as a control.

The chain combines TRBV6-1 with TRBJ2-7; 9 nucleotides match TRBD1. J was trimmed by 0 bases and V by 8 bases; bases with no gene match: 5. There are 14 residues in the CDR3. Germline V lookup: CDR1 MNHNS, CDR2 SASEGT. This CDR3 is CASEGTGSSYEQYF. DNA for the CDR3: TGTGCCAGCGAAGGGACAGGGAGCTCCTACGAGCAGTACTTC.

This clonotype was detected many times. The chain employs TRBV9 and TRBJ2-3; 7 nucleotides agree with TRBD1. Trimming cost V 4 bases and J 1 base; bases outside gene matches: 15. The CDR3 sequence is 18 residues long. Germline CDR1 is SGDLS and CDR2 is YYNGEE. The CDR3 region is CASSPRGKTGIGTDTQYF. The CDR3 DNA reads TGTGCCAGCAGCCCGAGAGGAAAGACAGGGATCGGCACAGATACGCAGTATTTT.

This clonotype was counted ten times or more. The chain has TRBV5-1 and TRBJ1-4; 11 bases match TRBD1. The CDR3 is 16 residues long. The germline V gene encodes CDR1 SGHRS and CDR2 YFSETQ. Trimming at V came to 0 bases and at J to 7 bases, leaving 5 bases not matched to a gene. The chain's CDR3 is CASSLDPGTGGEKLFF. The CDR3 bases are TGCGCCAGCAGCTTGGACCCTGGGACAGGGGGTGAAAAACTGTTTTTT.

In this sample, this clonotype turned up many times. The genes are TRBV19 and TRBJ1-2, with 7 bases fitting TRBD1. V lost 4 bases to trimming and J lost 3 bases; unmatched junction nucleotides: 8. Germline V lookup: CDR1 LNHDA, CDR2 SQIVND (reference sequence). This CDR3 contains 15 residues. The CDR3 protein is CASSTLRQGDYGYTF. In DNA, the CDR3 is TGTGCCAGTAGTACCCTCCGGCAGGGGGACTATGGCTACACCTTC.

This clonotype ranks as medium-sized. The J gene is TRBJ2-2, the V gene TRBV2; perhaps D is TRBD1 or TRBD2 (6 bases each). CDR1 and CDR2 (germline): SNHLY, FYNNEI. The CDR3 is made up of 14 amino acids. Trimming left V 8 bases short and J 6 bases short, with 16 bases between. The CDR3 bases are TGTGCCAGCGTTGGGGGGCGAGGGTCCGGGGAGCTGTTTTTT. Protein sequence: CASVGGRGSGELFF.

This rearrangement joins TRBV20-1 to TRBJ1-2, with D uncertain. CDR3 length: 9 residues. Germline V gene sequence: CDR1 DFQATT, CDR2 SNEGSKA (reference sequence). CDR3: CRPAGGYTF. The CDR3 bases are TGCAGGCCGGCGGGGGGCTACACCTTC.

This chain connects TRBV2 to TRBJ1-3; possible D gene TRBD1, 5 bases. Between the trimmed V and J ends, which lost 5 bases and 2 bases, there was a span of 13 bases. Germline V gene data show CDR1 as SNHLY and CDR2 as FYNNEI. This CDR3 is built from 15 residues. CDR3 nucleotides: TGTGCCAGCAGTTCCGAGGGGATCCCTGGAAACACCATATATTTT. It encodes CASSSEGIPGNTIYF.

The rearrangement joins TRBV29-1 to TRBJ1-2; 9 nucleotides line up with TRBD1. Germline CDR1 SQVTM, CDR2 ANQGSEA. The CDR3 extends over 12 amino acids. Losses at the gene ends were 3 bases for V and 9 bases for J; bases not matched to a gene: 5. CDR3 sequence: CSVEGQGWSYTF. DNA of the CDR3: TGCAGCGTTGAGGGACAGGGTTGGAGCTACACCTTC.

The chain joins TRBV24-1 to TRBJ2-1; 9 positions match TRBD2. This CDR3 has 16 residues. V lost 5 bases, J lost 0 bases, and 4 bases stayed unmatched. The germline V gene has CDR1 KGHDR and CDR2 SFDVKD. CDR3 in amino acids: CATSGTSDPSYNEQFF. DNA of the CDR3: TGTGCCACCAGTGGGACTAGCGACCCCTCCTACAATGAGCAGTTCTTC.

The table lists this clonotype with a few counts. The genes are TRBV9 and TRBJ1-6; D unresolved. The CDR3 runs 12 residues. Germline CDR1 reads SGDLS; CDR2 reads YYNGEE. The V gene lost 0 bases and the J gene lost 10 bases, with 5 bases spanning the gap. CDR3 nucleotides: TGTGCCAGCAGCGTAGGTCAATCACCCCTCCACTTT. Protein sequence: CASSVGQSPLHF.

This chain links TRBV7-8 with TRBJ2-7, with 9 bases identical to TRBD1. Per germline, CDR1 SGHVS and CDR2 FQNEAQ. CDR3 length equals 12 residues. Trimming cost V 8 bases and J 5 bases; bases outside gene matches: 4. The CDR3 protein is CASDGTGNEQYF. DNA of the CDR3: TGTGCCAGCGACGGGACAGGGAACGAGCAGTACTTC.

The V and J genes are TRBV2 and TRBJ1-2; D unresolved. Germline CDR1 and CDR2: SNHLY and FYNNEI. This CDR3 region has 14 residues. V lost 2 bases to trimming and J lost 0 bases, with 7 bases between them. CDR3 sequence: CASSEQAANYGYTF. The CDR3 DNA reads TGTGCCAGCAGTGAACAGGCAGCTAACTATGGCTACACCTTC.

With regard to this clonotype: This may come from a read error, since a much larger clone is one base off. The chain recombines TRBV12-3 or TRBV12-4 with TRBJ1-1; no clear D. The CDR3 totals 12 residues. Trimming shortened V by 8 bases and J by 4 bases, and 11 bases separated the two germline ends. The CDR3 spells CASPQESTEAFF. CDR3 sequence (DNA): TGTGCCAGCCCCCAGGAAAGCACTGAAGCTTTCTTT.

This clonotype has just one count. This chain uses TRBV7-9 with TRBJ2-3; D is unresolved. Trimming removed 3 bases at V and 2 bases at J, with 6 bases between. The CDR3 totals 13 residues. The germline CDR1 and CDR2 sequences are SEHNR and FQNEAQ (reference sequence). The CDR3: CASSFRVTDTQYF. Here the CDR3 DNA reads TGTGCCAGCAGCTTTCGAGTCACAGATACGCAGTATTTT.

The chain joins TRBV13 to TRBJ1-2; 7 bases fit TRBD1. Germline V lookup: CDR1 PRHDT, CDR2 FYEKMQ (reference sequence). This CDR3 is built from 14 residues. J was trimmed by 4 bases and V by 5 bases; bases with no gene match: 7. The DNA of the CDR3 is TGTGCCAGCAGCAAACAGGGGCGGGGCTATGGCTACACCTTC. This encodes CASSKQGRGYGYTF. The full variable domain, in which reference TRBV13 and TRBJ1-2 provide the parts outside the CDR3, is AAGVIQSPRHLIKEKRETATLKCYPIPRHDTVYWYQQGPGQDPQFLISFYEKMQSDKGSIPDRFSAQQFSDYHSELNMSSLELGDSALYFCASSKQGRGYGYTFGSGTRLTVV.